The next 30 T cell receptor beta chains were all read from a single sample in a study of PD-1 blockade in classical Hodgkin lymphoma. Clones were read by immunoSEQ multiplex PCR, and TCRdb kept only the in-frame ones, dropping some. In the table there are about 6,000 clones, around 50% of which are singletons. Relapse after autologous stem cell transplantation occurred in every patient, and brentuximab vedotin exposure varied. Isolation of CD8+ T cells from thawed PBMCs used magnetic negative selection. The sequencing used CD8+ T cells from blood, collected at baseline. The source of these receptors is a human donor with classical Hodgkin lymphoma.

DNA of the CDR3: TGTGCCAGCAGCCCGGGGGGGTCCTACGAGCAGTACTTC. Translating gives CASSPGGSYEQYF. The rearrangement links TRBV7-9 to TRBJ2-7, with 8 bases lining up with TRBD2. CDR3 length: 13 residues. Trimming took 5 bases from V and 1 from J; bases not matched to a gene: 1. Germline V gene data show CDR1 as SEHNR and CDR2 as FQNEAQ (reference sequence).

This clone was counted only a few times. The chain's CDR3 is CASSSGPPDGYTF. The DNA for the CDR3 is TGTGCCAGCAGCTCCGGCCCCCCGGATGGCTACACCTTC. The rearrangement links TRBV5-6 to TRBJ1-2; D call uncertain. The CDR3 is 13 residues long. From germline, CDR1 is SGHDT and CDR2 YYEEEE. Trimming stripped 3 bases from V and 6 bases from J, with 12 bases between.

V and J are TRBV14 and TRBJ2-1; 9 bases are a match to TRBD2. Germline V gene lookup returns CDR1 SGHDN and CDR2 FVKESK. J gave up 7 bases and V 1 base, and 5 bases lay outside the gene matches. CDR3 size: 15 residues. This chain's CDR3 is CASSQGASGINEQFF. The CDR3 DNA follows: TGTGCCAGCAGCCAAGGGGCTAGCGGGATAAATGAGCAGTTCTTC.

This clone was seen more than once but under ten times. The chain joins TRBV7-8 to TRBJ2-7; 10 bases are shared with TRBD2. This CDR3 region has 17 residues. V dropped 4 bases and J dropped 5; count of bases not matched to a gene: 14. In germline, CDR1 is SGHVS, CDR2 FQNEAQ. The CDR3 is CASSSSGGLAGVHEQYF. The CDR3 bases are TGTGCCAGCAGCTCCTCGGGGGGGCTAGCGGGAGTCCACGAGCAGTACTTC.

The V and J genes are TRBV7-9 and TRBJ1-4; D unclear. CDR3 length: 11 residues. Germline assignment: CDR1 SEHNR and CDR2 FQNEAQ (reference sequence). V lost 5 bases and J lost 12, with 10 bases in between. CDR3 DNA: TGTGCCAGCAGCCCTGGGTCGGAACTGTTTTTT. Protein sequence: CASSPGSELFF.

This clone was observed a handful of times. J is TRBJ1-4 and V is TRBV19; no reliable D call. V lost 3 bases to trimming and J lost 7 bases, with 12 bases between them. This CDR3 has 14 residues. Germline-derived CDR1 and CDR2 are LNHDA and SQIVND (reference sequence). DNA for the CDR3: TGTGCCAGTAGTATCCCAGGCGGTCTTGAAAAACTGTTTTTT. Residues: CASSIPGGLEKLFF.

A few counts support this clone. This chain connects TRBV6-5 to TRBJ2-7; 9 nucleotides agree with TRBD1. V dropped 6 bases and J dropped 3; count of bases not matched to a gene: 9. In germline, CDR1 is MNHEY, CDR2 SVGAGI. The CDR3 covers 15 residues. CDR3 nucleotide sequence: TGTGCCAGCAGACCTCGGGGGGACAGGGTCTACGAGCAGTACTTC. It is translated as CASRPRGDRVYEQYF.

This rearrangement joins TRBV28 to TRBJ2-1, with TRBD1 matching 11 bases. The germline CDR1 and CDR2 sequences are MDHEN and SYDVKM. Germline trimming cut 4 bases from V and 5 bases from J; bases unmatched to any gene: 22. The CDR3 is 21 residues long. The CDR3 DNA reads TGTGCCAGCAGTTCCACTAGGACAGGGGGCGGTCGAGGGGGCTTGAACAATGAGCAGTTCTTC. Its protein product is CASSSTRTGGGRGGLNNEQFF.

The chain combines TRBV6-5 with TRBJ2-2; weak D call: TRBD2 (5 bases). This CDR3 contains 15 residues. CDR1 and CDR2 (germline): MNHEY, SVGAGI. Trimming removed 10 bases from V and 4 bases from J, with 19 bases in between. DNA of the CDR3: TGTGCCAACGCCCGAGGGCGCGACCTCACCGGGGAGCTGTTTTTT. Its translation: CANARGRDLTGELFF.

V is TRBV7-3 and J is TRBJ2-1; TRBD2 aligns across 7 bases. The CDR3 totals 16 residues. CDR1 SGHTA and CDR2 FQGTGA come from the germline V gene. Trimming cost V 2 bases and J 6 bases; bases outside gene matches: 10. The CDR3 reads CASSLVVGGGTNEQFF. CDR3 nucleotide sequence: TGTGCCAGCAGCTTAGTAGTCGGGGGAGGGACCAATGAGCAGTTCTTC.

This clone is labeled medium-sized. This rearrangement joins TRBV4-1 to TRBJ1-6, with 7 bases identical to TRBD1. The CDR3 extends over 14 amino acids. The germline gives CDR1 MGHRA, CDR2 YSYEKL. V shed 1 base, J shed 10 bases, and the junction held 4 bases outside the gene matches. The CDR3 is CASSQGQGDSPLHF. The CDR3 DNA sequence: TGCGCCAGCAGCCAAGGCCAGGGGGACTCACCCCTCCACTTT.

This chain uses TRBV27 with TRBJ2-7; D is possibly TRBD1 or TRBD2 (6 bases each). CDR1 and CDR2 (germline): MNHEY, SMNVEV (reference sequence). The length of the CDR3 is 15 residues. V lost 7 bases to trimming and J lost 6 bases, with 22 bases between them. The CDR3 bases are TGTGCCAGCAAAAAGGGGGGTGCCTCCCCACTCGAGCAGTACTTC. Its protein is CASKKGGASPLEQYF.

CDR3 in amino acids: CASSVTEGEDQTGTDTQYF. The DNA for the CDR3 is TGTGCCAGCAGTGTGACCGAGGGAGAAGACCAAACCGGCACAGATACGCAGTATTTT. The chain uses TRBV6-1 and TRBJ2-3; maybe TRBD2 (5 bases). Trimming shortened V by 4 bases and J by 1 base, and 24 bases separated the two germline ends. This CDR3 spans 19 amino acids. Germline assignment: CDR1 MNHNS and CDR2 SASEGT.

As for this clone: Germline and junction disagree at one end, which may indicate a read error. CDR3 bases: TGTGCCAGCAGTGACTCAATGGCGGATGAGCAGTTCTTC. Amino acids: CASSDSMADEQFF. The rearrangement joins TRBV6-6 to TRBJ2-1; D not resolved. The germline gives CDR1 MNHNY, CDR2 SVGAGI (reference sequence). This CDR3 is 13 amino acids long.

The chain links TRBV9 to TRBJ2-5, with 9 bases matching TRBD2. The J segment lost 5 bases and the V segment lost 4 bases, leaving 9 bases of the junction unmatched. The CDR3 covers 15 residues. The germline gives CDR1 SGDLS, CDR2 YYNGEE. The CDR3 loop is CASSTGTSNRETQYF. DNA for the CDR3: TGTGCCAGCAGCACGGGGACTAGCAATAGGGAGACCCAGTACTTC.

The V and J genes are TRBV15 and TRBJ1-5; D possibly corresponds to TRBD1 (6 bases). The V gene's germline CDR1 is LNHNV and CDR2 YYDKDF (reference sequence). There are 16 residues in the CDR3. V was shortened by 4 bases and J by 0 bases, with 13 bases between the two germline ends. The CDR3 DNA is TGTGCCACCAGCAAGGGCAGGGGTAATAGCAATCAGCCCCAGCATTTT. This translates into CATSKGRGNSNQPQHF. The whole variable domain, remainder taken from reference TRBV15 and TRBJ1-5, is DAMVIQNPRYQVTQFGKPVTLSCSQTLNHNVMYWYQQKSSQAPKLLFHYYDKDFNNEADTPDNFQSRRPNTSFCFLDIRSPGLGDTAMYLCATSKGRGNSNQPQHFGDGTRLSIL.

The V gene is TRBV7-9, the J gene TRBJ2-2; either TRBD1 or TRBD2 may supply D (5 bases each). Germline-derived CDR1 and CDR2 are SEHNR and FQNEAQ (reference sequence). This CDR3 has 14 amino acids. Trimming shortened V by 5 bases and J by 4 bases, and 11 bases separated the two germline ends. CDR3 DNA sequence: TGTGCCAGCAGCCCCCCTGGGGGCACCGGGGAGCTGTTTTTT. Its translation: CASSPPGGTGELFF.

This chain connects TRBV30 to TRBJ1-6; D may be TRBD1 (6 bases). The ends were cut back, 3 bases at V and 2 bases at J, with 20 bases in the middle. The germline CDR1 and CDR2 sequences are GTSNPN and SVGIG (reference sequence). CDR3 length: 18 residues. CDR3 bases: TGTGCCTGGAGGGGATATGAAAACAGGGTCGCCTATAATTCACCCCTCCACTTT. It codes for CAWRGYENRVAYNSPLHF.

This clone turned up a few times. This chain links TRBV4-1 with TRBJ2-7, with D hard to call. Germline V gene sequence: CDR1 MGHRA, CDR2 YSYEKL. This CDR3 spans 15 amino acids. Deletions cut 0 bases from V and 3 bases from J, with 12 bases between. The CDR3 nucleotides are TGCGCCAGCAGCCAAGATTTAGCCCCCGGCTACGAGCAGTACTTC. Translating it yields CASSQDLAPGYEQYF.

The chain couples TRBV7-6 to TRBJ2-2; D may be TRBD2 (6 bases). CDR3 length: 16 residues. V gave up 2 bases and J gave up 3 bases, with 13 bases separating them. The V gene's germline CDR1 is SGHVS and CDR2 FNYEAQ. In DNA form, the CDR3 reads TGTGCCAGCAGCTTATCGGAGGGGAGAGACACCGGGGAGCTGTTTTTT. Protein product: CASSLSEGRDTGELFF. Full variable domain (remainder filled in from reference TRBV7-6 and TRBJ2-2): GAGVSQSPRYKVTKRGQDVALRCDPISGHVSLYWYRQALGQGPEFLTYFNYEAQQDKSGLPNDRFSAERPEGSISTLTIQRTEQRDSAMYRCASSLSEGRDTGELFFGEGSRLTVL.

This sequence joins TRBV5-6 and TRBJ1-1; D gene ambiguous. Looked up from germline, CDR1 is SGHDT and CDR2 is YYEEEE. Trimming left V 4 bases short and J 1 base short, with 5 bases between. The CDR3 contains 12 residues. The CDR3 here is CASSHGNTEAFF. CDR3 DNA: TGTGCCAGCAGCCACGGGAACACTGAAGCTTTCTTT. Using reference TRBV5-6 and TRBJ1-1 for the parts outside the CDR3, the full variable domain is DAGVTQSPTHLIKTRGQQVTLRCSPKSGHDTVSWYQQALGQGPQFIFQYYEEEERQRGNFPDRFSGHQFPNYSSELNVNALLLGDSALYLCASSHGNTEAFFGQGTRLTVV.

As for this clone: The sample has other DNA sequences that encode this CDR3 too. The chain is built from TRBV7-2 and TRBJ1-2; 10 bases are shared with TRBD1. The V gene's germline CDR1 is SGHTA and CDR2 FQGNSA. Trimming at V came to 5 bases and at J to 4 bases, leaving 7 bases not matched to a gene. The CDR3 totals 15 residues. This CDR3 reads CASSPSGTGAYGYTF. DNA for the CDR3: TGTGCCAGCAGCCCATCCGGGACAGGGGCCTATGGCTACACCTTC.

The chain uses TRBV2 and TRBJ2-1, with 10 bases matching TRBD1. Unmatched junction bases numbered 9, after V lost 7 bases and J lost 9 bases. The CDR3 contains 14 residues. Germline CDR1 SNHLY, CDR2 FYNNEI. The CDR3 DNA reads as TGTGCCAGCATTACGGGACAGGGGCCCCCTGAGCAGTTCTTC. Amino acid sequence: CASITGQGPPEQFF.

This clone is categorized as medium-sized (0.01 to 0.1%). This chain joins TRBV10-2 and TRBJ2-3, with unresolved D. In germline, CDR1 is WSHSY, CDR2 SAAADI. The CDR3 has 14 amino acids. V was shortened by 4 bases and J by 2 bases, with 10 bases between the two germline ends. The CDR3 reads CASSGVGYTDTQYF. CDR3 nucleotides: TGCGCCAGCAGTGGCGTGGGGTACACAGATACGCAGTATTTT.

This sequence joins TRBV4-1 and TRBJ2-7, with 10 nucleotides matching TRBD2. This CDR3 has 18 residues. Germline CDR1 reads MGHRA; CDR2 reads YSYEKL. With 4 bases clipped from V and 6 bases from J, the junction kept 18 bases outside the gene matches. The CDR3 sequence: CASSLKVAQREGHSEQYF. CDR3 nucleotide sequence: TGCGCCAGCAGCCTGAAAGTCGCCCAGCGGGAGGGCCACTCCGAGCAGTACTTC.

This clone was seen a few times. V and J are TRBV11-2 and TRBJ2-7; 7 bases align to TRBD1. The CDR3 loop spans 14 amino acids. The V gene's germline CDR1 is SGHAT and CDR2 FQNNGV. With 5 bases clipped from V and 5 bases from J, the junction kept 9 bases outside the gene matches. CDR3 protein: CASSPAQGDHEQYF. The CDR3 DNA reads TGTGCCAGCAGCCCGGCGCAGGGGGACCACGAGCAGTACTTC.

This clone was seen once. The chain carries TRBV4-1 and TRBJ2-7; 10 nucleotides align to TRBD1. The CDR3 spans 16 residues. J lost 4 bases, V lost 1 base, and 7 bases had no gene match. The germline gives CDR1 MGHRA, CDR2 YSYEKL. CDR3 amino acids: CASSQVVGTGVYEQYF. The DNA for the CDR3 is TGCGCCAGCAGCCAAGTTGTCGGGACAGGGGTTTACGAGCAGTACTTC.

This chain joins TRBV29-1 and TRBJ2-1, with D perhaps given as TRBD1 or TRBD2 (5 bases each). The CDR3 runs 14 residues. Germline V gene sequence: CDR1 SQVTM, CDR2 ANQGSEA. The ends were cut back, 4 bases at V and 0 bases at J, with 10 bases in the middle. This CDR3 reads CSVAGQSSYNEQFF. The DNA for the CDR3 is TGCAGCGTTGCGGGGCAGAGCTCCTACAATGAGCAGTTCTTC.

This clone counts as medium-sized. The chain has TRBV28 and TRBJ1-1; 8 bases align to TRBD1. Germline V lookup: CDR1 MDHEN, CDR2 SYDVKM. V lost 2 bases to trimming and J lost 0 bases; unmatched junction nucleotides: 5. This CDR3 contains 16 residues. This CDR3 reads CASSLQQGALNTEAFF. In DNA form, the CDR3 reads TGTGCCAGCAGTTTACAGCAGGGGGCCTTGAACACTGAAGCTTTCTTT.

The rearrangement uses TRBV15 and TRBJ1-1; tentative D call: TRBD1 (5 bases). The CDR3 extends over 16 amino acids. Looked up from germline, CDR1 is LNHNV and CDR2 is YYDKDF (reference sequence). V lost 0 bases and J lost 1, with 12 bases in between. The CDR3 loop is CATSRDPGTSNTEAFF. In DNA form, the CDR3 reads TGTGCCACCAGCAGAGACCCAGGGACGTCGAACACTGAAGCTTTCTTT.